The table lists the clone carrying this T cell receptor (beta chain) with a count of one. CDR3 length equals 18 residues. V gave up 5 bases and J gave up 0 bases, with 17 bases separating them. Germline CDR1 reads MNHEY; CDR2 reads SMNVEV (reference sequence). After extraction with the RNeasy kit, about 0.5 to 1 ug of the RNA was reverse transcribed using random hexamers. The TCR beta CDR3 was amplified by immunoSEQ multiplex PCR across 54 Vbeta, 13 Jbeta. TCRdb re-called the immunoSEQ multiplex PCR reads with MiXCR, one entry per CDR3 protein. The data show approximately 110,000 distinct CDR3 sequences, with roughly 96% seen just once and 0.075% to 0.1% held by the top ten. The data stem from a study of CD8 T cells in Susac syndrome. Negative isolation yielded CD4+ and CD8+ T cells, and FACS enriched TEMRA cells.

Sequences were obtained from CD4+ T cells from PBMCs. The chain links TRBV27 to TRBJ2-6; D perhaps matches TRBD1 (6 bases). The clonotype was recovered from a human donor in good health. Here the CDR3 DNA reads TGTGCCAGCAGTGTTCACACAGGGCTGAGCTCTGGGGCCAACGTCCTGACTTTC. It yields the protein CASSVHTGLSSGANVLTF.